The clone carrying this T cell receptor (beta chain) has just one count. Its specificity is not known. These data come from a study of cytomegalovirus exposure and HLA in healthy donors. Whole-study context: HLA-typed donors were the source of about 85 million unique TCRs held in an early data release. Study outcomes and limitations: Overall, 164 TCR beta chains were annotated as cytomegalovirus-associated. TRBV6-2, TRBV6-3 and some other V segments were unresolvable in 87-base-pair reads.

PCR used 60 Vbeta primers and 13 Jbeta primers. This table comes from immunoSEQ multiplex PCR, and its TCRdb copy is limited to in-frame clones, with some not included. The sample has some 120,000 clones, more than 80% seen once. V trimming: 5 bases; J trimming: 1 base; junction bases outside the gene matches: 2. This CDR3 contains 15 residues. Germline V CDR1 and CDR2: MNHEY, SVGAGI. The TCR comes from a man aged 35-49 years in good health and CMV-seronegative. V is TRBV6-5 and J is TRBJ2-6; TRBD1 agrees at 7 bases. What was sequenced was PBMCs. The CDR3 loop reads CASSQTGSGANVLTF. CDR3 nucleotides: TGTGCCAGCAGTCAGACAGGGTCTGGGGCCAACGTCCTGACTTTC.